The 27 T cell receptor beta chains given below trace back to one sample, sequenced in a study of blood T cells in healthy people across ages. Alongside a J-beta primer mix, a sample-barcoded 5' primer served in a second PCR lasting 7 to 11 cycles. In TCRdb, the 5' RACE reads were re-called with MiXCR into one record per CDR3 protein. Among roughly 1.4 million distinct CDR3 sequences listed, approximately 59% were seen once. Input material: blood. These receptors were obtained from a man aged 18 to 29 in good health.

The CDR3, as DNA: TGTGCCAGCAGGAGACACAATCAGCCCCAGCATTTT. It is translated as CASRRHNQPQHF. The V call is TRBV28, the J call TRBJ1-5; no clear D gene. The V gene's germline CDR1 is MDHEN and CDR2 SYDVKM. This CDR3 contains 12 residues. V was clipped by 6 bases and J by 3 bases, with 6 bases between them.

V gene TRBV6-2 or TRBV6-3 combines with J gene TRBJ1-1; no firm D call. Between the trimmed V and J ends, which lost 7 bases and 4 bases, there was a span of 10 bases. This CDR3 is built from 12 residues. The germline CDR1 and CDR2 sequences are MNHEY and SVGEGT. CDR3 amino acids: CASTTSSTEAFF. As DNA, the CDR3 is TGTGCCAGCACCACGAGCAGCACTGAAGCTTTCTTT.

The chain employs TRBV4-1 and TRBJ2-7; unclear D gene. The J call may be wrong; the DNA end is better matched by TRBJ2-1. This CDR3 is 14 amino acids long. Germline V gene data show CDR1 as MGHRA and CDR2 as YSYEKL. The CDR3 region has the DNA TGCGCCAGCAGCCGCCTAGGCGCCTACAATGAGCAGTTCTTC. Its translation is CASSRLGAYNEQFF.

The gene calls are TRBV14 and TRBJ2-2, with TRBD2 as a possible D gene (5 bases). Trimming took 0 bases from V and 4 from J, leaving 15 bases between them. Germline V gives CDR1 SGHDN, CDR2 FVKESK. The CDR3 runs 17 residues. For the CDR3, the DNA is TGTGCCAGCAGCCAAGATAGTACGCGGGCTCGCACCGGGGAGCTGTTTTTT. It translates to CASSQDSTRARTGELFF.

The rearrangement links TRBV7-2 to TRBJ1-2; the D gene is possibly TRBD1 (5 bases). The V and J ends lost 2 bases and 2 bases respectively, with 15 bases between them. Germline V gene data show CDR1 as SGHTA and CDR2 as FQGNSA. This CDR3 contains 16 residues. CDR3 DNA sequence: TGTGCCAGCAGCTTAAATGCAGGGACCTTAAACTATGGCTACACCTTC. Its translation: CASSLNAGTLNYGYTF. The complete variable domain, with remaining parts taken from reference TRBV7-2 and TRBJ1-2, reads GAGVSQSPSNKVTEKGKDVELRCDPISGHTALYWYRQSLGQGLEFLIYFQGNSAPDKSGLPSDRFSAERTGGSVSTLTIQRTQQEDSAVYLCASSLNAGTLNYGYTFGSGTRLTVV.

V and J are TRBV5-1 and TRBJ2-3; 8 nucleotides agree with TRBD1. CDR1 and CDR2 from the germline V gene are SGHRS and YFSETQ. Trimming removed 3 bases from V and 0 bases from J; junction bases left unmatched: 3. This CDR3 is built from 15 residues. CDR3 sequence: CASSWTGQSTDTQYF. CDR3 DNA sequence: TGCGCCAGCAGCTGGACAGGGCAGAGCACAGATACGCAGTATTTT.

This rearrangement joins TRBV27 to TRBJ2-3; 9 nucleotides align to TRBD2. Germline V gene data show CDR1 as MNHEY and CDR2 as SMNVEV (reference sequence). With V trimmed by 4 bases and J by 2 bases, 7 bases remained unmatched. There are 16 residues in the CDR3. CDR3 sequence: CASSWAGGTITDTQYF. The CDR3 DNA reads as TGTGCCAGCAGTTGGGCGGGGGGGACCATCACAGATACGCAGTATTTT.

The chain's CDR3 is CASLPGQGNLRPEQYF. CDR3 sequence (DNA): TGTGCCAGTTTACCGGGACAGGGGAACCTAAGGCCCGAGCAGTACTTC. The rearrangement uses TRBV7-9 and TRBJ2-7, with 10 bases lining up with TRBD1. Germline V lookup: CDR1 SEHNR, CDR2 FQNEAQ (reference sequence). Trimming at V came to 9 bases and at J to 6 bases, leaving 17 bases not matched to a gene. This CDR3 comprises 16 residues.

The table lists this clonotype with a few counts. The V and J genes are TRBV21-1 and TRBJ2-1; the table names TRBD1, a call not compared with the DNA. TRBV21-1 is recorded as a pseudogene. CDR3 size: 12 residues. The CDR3 reads CASSDRDNEQFF. CDR3 bases: TGTGCCAGCAGCGACCGGGACAATGAGCAGTTCTTC.

The CDR3 sequence: CASSYLAHATDTQYF. The CDR3 region has the DNA TGTGCCAGCAGTTACTTAGCGCATGCGACAGATACGCAGTATTTT. This rearrangement joins TRBV6-6 to TRBJ2-3, with D tentatively TRBD2 (5 bases). The V and J ends lost 1 base and 3 bases respectively, with 11 bases between them. Germline CDR1 MNHNY, CDR2 SVGAGI (reference sequence). CDR3 length: 15 amino acids.

This clonotype was recorded a few times. J is TRBJ1-2 and V is TRBV6-5, with 9 bases aligning to TRBD1. The ends lost 5 bases at V and 8 bases at J; junction bases unmatched: 6. This CDR3 has 13 amino acids. Germline V lookup: CDR1 MNHEY, CDR2 SVGAGI. CDR3 DNA sequence: TGTGCCAGCAGTGGGACAGGGTACCGAGGCTACACCTTC. The encoded protein is CASSGTGYRGYTF.

The chain links TRBV5-1 to TRBJ1-6; tentatively, D is TRBD1 (5 bases). The germline V gene encodes CDR1 SGHRS and CDR2 YFSETQ. Trimming removed 4 bases from V and 9 bases from J, with 14 bases in between. The CDR3 runs to 14 residues. The CDR3, as DNA: TGCGCCAGCAGCCCCGACGACAGCCCTTCACCCCTCCACTTT. Residues: CASSPDDSPSPLHF.

J is TRBJ2-5 and V is TRBV6-5, with 7 nucleotides matching TRBD1. This CDR3 has 16 amino acids. CDR1 MNHEY and CDR2 SVGAGI come from the germline V gene. Losses at the gene ends were 5 bases for V and 4 bases for J; bases not matched to a gene: 13. CDR3 region: CASSTTGRTGSETQYF. DNA of the CDR3: TGTGCCAGCAGTACCACCGGACGGACAGGCTCAGAGACCCAGTACTTC.

This rearrangement joins TRBV4-2 to TRBJ2-5; no clear D gene. CDR3 length equals 15 residues. Per germline, CDR1 LGHNA and CDR2 YNFKEQ. Deletions cut 0 bases from V and 11 bases from J, with 19 bases between. CDR3 residues: CASSQEGSGLYEQYF. DNA for the CDR3: TGTGCCAGCAGCCAAGAAGGCTCCGGTTTGTATGAGCAGTACTTC.

About this clonotype: A read error may produce the germline difference seen at one junction end. The gene calls are TRBV6-6 and TRBJ2-4, with 7 bases aligning to TRBD2. Germline CDR1 reads MNHNY; CDR2 reads SVGAGI (reference sequence). The CDR3 length is 16 residues. CDR3 sequence (DNA): TGTGCCGGCAGCCACGGGGGGAGTAGGGCCAAAAACATTCAGTACTTC. Encoded protein: CAGSHGGSRAKNIQYF.

The chain joins TRBV2 to TRBJ1-2, with D unclear. Per germline, CDR1 SNHLY and CDR2 FYNNEI. Trimming removed 7 bases from V and 0 bases from J, with 12 bases in between. This CDR3 contains 14 residues. The CDR3 coding sequence is TGTGCCAGCATCGGTATCCGGGCTAACTATGGCTACACCTTC. It yields the protein CASIGIRANYGYTF.

This clonotype was seen more than once but under ten times. The chain combines TRBV4-3 with TRBJ2-1; a weak D match, TRBD1 (6 bases). Trimming stripped 4 bases from V and 4 bases from J, with 14 bases between. CDR1 is LGHNA, CDR2 YSLEER, per germline. The CDR3 covers 15 residues. The CDR3 nucleotides read TGCGCCAGCAGCCTGGAAAGGGACATGTACAATGAGCAGTTCTTC. Its translation: CASSLERDMYNEQFF.

This chain links TRBV6-2 or TRBV6-3 with TRBJ2-7; either TRBD1 or TRBD2 may fit D (5 bases each). In germline, CDR1 is MNHEY, CDR2 SVGEGT. V dropped 2 bases and J dropped 6 bases, with 14 bases sitting between them. CDR3 length: 14 residues. The CDR3 nucleotides read TGTGCCAGCAGTTACGGGTCGAGTGGGGGCGAGCAGTACTTC. This translates into CASSYGSSGGEQYF.

The chain employs TRBV25-1 and TRBJ1-4, with TRBD1 matching 8 bases. V dropped 3 bases and J dropped 7; count of bases not matched to a gene: 7. The CDR3 totals 15 residues. The germline CDR1 and CDR2 sequences are MGHDK and SYGVNS. CDR3 protein: CASSERTGIFEKLFF. CDR3 nucleotides: TGTGCCAGCAGTGAGAGGACAGGGATCTTTGAAAAACTGTTTTTT.

V and J are TRBV6-1 and TRBJ1-2, with D maybe TRBD1 (5 bases). The CDR3 spans 14 residues. V was clipped by 7 bases and J by 3 bases, with 15 bases between them. Per germline, CDR1 MNHNS and CDR2 SASEGT. CDR3 bases: TGTGCCAGCATATTCGAGACAGTCGACTATGGCTACACCTTC. The encoded protein is CASIFETVDYGYTF.

The chain is built from TRBV6-6 and TRBJ1-6; D is undetermined. The CDR3 is 16 amino acids. CDR1 is MNHNY and CDR2 is SVGAGI in the germline V gene (reference sequence). Trimming shortened V by 0 bases and J by 0 bases, and 6 bases separated the two germline ends. CDR3 bases: TGTGCCAGCAGTTACTCTCTTAGCTCCTATAATTCACCCCTCCACTTT. Protein sequence: CASSYSLSSYNSPLHF.

The rearrangement links TRBV28 to TRBJ1-6; D might be TRBD1 (5 bases). This CDR3 is built from 15 residues. Trimming took 3 bases from V and 7 from J, leaving 13 bases between them. Germline lookup yields CDR1 MDHEN and CDR2 SYDVKM. The CDR3 loop is CASSLSTVVNSPLHF. CDR3 sequence (DNA): TGTGCCAGCAGTTTGTCGACAGTAGTCAATTCACCCCTCCACTTT.

J is TRBJ2-1 and V is TRBV29-1; D is possibly TRBD2 (5 bases). V was pared by 3 bases and J by 8 bases, with 14 bases between. This CDR3 has 13 amino acids. Germline V CDR1 and CDR2: SQVTM, ANQGSEA. CDR3 nucleotides: TGCAGCGTTGAGGAGGAAGGTCGGGATGAGCAGTTCTTC. Encoded protein: CSVEEEGRDEQFF.

This clonotype occurred a few times. The V gene is TRBV4-1, the J gene TRBJ1-1, with D unresolved. Trimming stripped 1 base from V and 1 base from J, with 10 bases between. The V gene's germline CDR1 is MGHRA and CDR2 YSYEKL. The CDR3 covers 15 residues. The CDR3 DNA reads as TGCGCCAGCAGCCAAGGAGGATCCGGGAACACTGAAGCTTTCTTT. It codes for CASSQGGSGNTEAFF.

This clonotype was counted at least ten times. This chain joins TRBV12-3 or TRBV12-4 and TRBJ2-7; no clear D gene. V lost 5 bases, J lost 1 base, and 9 bases lay in between. This CDR3 is 13 amino acids long. CDR3 nucleotide sequence: TGTGCCAGCAGTCCCGACGGGTCCTACGAGCAGTACTTC. It codes for CASSPDGSYEQYF.

This chain uses TRBV4-1 with TRBJ1-2; TRBD1 might be the D (6 bases). Trimming took 0 bases from V and 2 from J, leaving 16 bases between them. The CDR3 is 17 residues long. Germline V CDR1 and CDR2: MGHRA, YSYEKL. The CDR3 nucleotides read TGCGCCAGCAGCCAAGAGGGGGGCCTGGCGGAAAACTATGGCTACACCTTC. This translates into CASSQEGGLAENYGYTF.

This sequence joins TRBV6-6 and TRBJ2-5; no firm D call. CDR3 length: 12 amino acids. CDR1 and CDR2 from the germline V gene are MNHNY and SVGAGI (reference sequence). Deletions cut 6 bases from V and 4 bases from J, with 9 bases between. CDR3 DNA: TGTGCCAGCAGACAACACGGAGAGACCCAGTACTTC. Amino acids: CASRQHGETQYF.